One TCR beta chain is described in this entry. Its antigen remains unidentified. Within one base of it there is no much larger clone, and no base qualities were kept. The Qiagen DNeasy kit was used to extract genomic DNA from unsorted PBMCs and from the negatively selected CD4+ and CD8+ fractions. Amplification of TCR beta CDR3 regions was done by immunoSEQ multiplex PCR with primers that anneal to V and J segments. Amplification bias was minimized using a synthetic immune receptor repertoire, and residual bias was removed computationally after sequencing. As for the original processing: Repertoire diversity was quantified as the Shannon entropy index using custom Python scripts. Unsorted, CD4+ and CD8+ repertoires were examined separately, except in combined analyses, for which CD4+ and CD8+ sequences were merged in silico. A clone was considered expanded if an increase in frequency of at least 2-fold after treatment relative to C1D1 was found, and a pseudocount of 0.5 was applied to clones undetected at baseline. Clones with 0 or 1 copy at C1D1 were classified as singleton clones, and clones with 2 or more copies were classified as non-singleton clones. Clones expanded in unsorted samples were annotated as CD4+, CD8+ or unknown by matching protein sequences in sorted samples from the same patient. Wilcoxon tests on paired samples were used to test diversity changes from C1D1 to C4D1. This immuneACCESS table, as held by TCRdb, lists in-frame sequences with V and J called but not all clones. Of the missing ones, under half trace to an unresolved V gene in checked studies; the others have no known cause. V and J calls plus clone size are reproduced from that table; the DNA served to infer D and trimming. In this sample the table shows more than 15,000 clones, approximately 84% of which occur a single time. 1.5% to 2% of the sample goes to the ten largest clones.

This record comes from a study of PD-1 blockade in classical Hodgkin lymphoma (dated by TCRdb to 2018 to 2020). With respect to the entire study: Nivolumab dosing was 3 mg/kg intravenously every 2 weeks, continuing until either disease progression or unacceptable toxicity. To define a peripheral blood immune signature of response to PD-1 blockade in classical Hodgkin lymphoma, the study combined TCR beta sequencing with CyTOF. General study outcomes and caveats: By C4D1, a significant rise was seen in CD4+ TCR diversity but not in CD8+ TCR diversity (p=0.0027 vs p=0.16), and the rise was most apparent among complete responders (p=0.02). Baseline TCR diversity was reported as lower in newly diagnosed patients than in healthy donors, and lower still in relapsed/refractory patients. Trial patients with a complete response had baseline diversity similar to that of newly diagnosed patients, while partial responders and progressors had significantly lower diversity. Lower diversity was seen in patients whose nivolumab began less than 1 year after ASCT, and these patients were left out of later analyses so that immune reconstitution would not confound the results. Only a single clinical trial cohort was studied, and what caused the repertoire differences, possibly disease activity or prior therapy, remained undefined.

Sequences WSHSY (CDR1) and SAAADI (CDR2) are obtained from the germline V gene. The cysteine opens and the phenylalanine closes a CDR3 of 16 amino acids. Only CDR3 DNA is held: 48 bases, read in frame from base 1. From V the trimming removes 4 bases and from J it removes 4 bases, while the gene matches leave 5 bases of the junction unaccounted for. Explained via the paper, the time point label denotes: cycle 4 day 1 (C4D1), after 6 weeks of nivolumab. Relapse after autologous stem cell transplantation had occurred in all trial patients, and cohorts A, B and C were distinguished by prior brentuximab vedotin exposure. Magnetic negative selection with a Miltenyi CD4+ T cell isolation kit was used to purify CD4+ T cells from thawed PBMCs. The trial cohort included 45 to 65 patients with relapsed/refractory classical Hodgkin lymphoma, and each patient had a best overall response of complete response, partial response or progressive disease. Single-agent nivolumab was administered to trial patients in the multi-cohort phase II CheckMate 205 trial. Best overall response was determined by an independent review committee according to the 2007 International Working Group response criteria. Trial PBMCs were collected immediately before nivolumab initiation (C1D1) and during therapy at cycle 2 day 1 and cycle 4 day 1. Peripheral blood was collected in 8 mL Vacutainer Cell Preparation Tubes, from which PBMCs were isolated by centrifugation and then cryopreserved. Purified CD4+ and CD8+ fractions were prepared only for cases where an additional PBMC sample was available. Magnetically labelled cells were depleted on LS columns in a quadroMACS separator, and the flow-through was collected as the purified fraction.

Recombination linked TRBV10-2 to TRBJ1-5; 12 of the junction bases match TRBD1. This sequence originates from a human donor with classical Hodgkin lymphoma. The sequencing used CD4+ T cells from blood, collected before the fourth cycle of nivolumab. The CDR3 region: CASSAGQGASNQPQHF. The nucleotides are TGCGCCAGCAGTGCGGGACAGGGGGCGTCGAATCAGCCCCAGCATTTT.